This record looks at one TCR beta chain sequence and its context. V lost 2 bases to trimming and J lost 1 base, with 8 bases between them. Germline CDR1 is MNHNS and CDR2 is SASEGT. The CDR3 loop spans 14 amino acids. This sample is part of a study of T cell responses to AZD1222 COVID-19 vaccine. Sequencing was performed with immunoSEQ multiplex PCR; in TCRdb, only in-frame clones are kept and a portion is missing. The repertoire holds 150,000 to 200,000 clones, with more than 85% as singletons. Sequenced material: peripheral blood, taken on day 0 of AZD1222 vaccination. The V and J genes are TRBV6-1 and TRBJ1-1, with D unclear. The receptor was derived from an adult in good health. CDR3 in DNA: TGTGCCAGCAGTGAACAGTGGGAGAACACTGAAGCTTTCTTT. It yields the protein CASSEQWENTEAFF.